Below, one T cell receptor beta chain is given with its context. Antigen: not known. This sample was included in a study of OX40 agonist ivuxolimab in advanced cancers. As for the study in general: Those treated in dose escalation had hepatocellular carcinoma, melanoma, renal cell cancer or head and neck cancer. It was permissible to have had prior anti-PD-1, anti-PD-L1 or anti-CTLA-4 therapy, and around 43% had some. Overall study findings and caveats: Expanded clones were, on average, more numerous among CD8+ T cells than CD4+.

Clones were sequenced by immunoSEQ multiplex PCR, and TCRdb holds only the in-frame ones, with some missing. The sample includes about 26,000 clones, around nine tenths of them seen just once. With V trimmed by 7 bases and J by 6 bases, 16 bases remained unmatched. Germline loops: CDR1 MDHEN, CDR2 SYDVKM. CDR3 length equals 17 residues. This sequence was found in an adult with an advanced solid tumor such as melanoma, head and neck, liver or kidney cancer. The chain uses TRBV28 and TRBJ2-2; 8 nucleotides match TRBD1. Source: CD4+ or CD8+ T cells sorted from blood, taken in a trial of the OX40 agonist ivuxolimab. This chain's CDR3 is CASTGPPGQVIAGELFF. The CDR3 DNA is TGTGCCAGCACCGGGCCTCCGGGACAGGTTATAGCCGGGGAGCTGTTTTTT.